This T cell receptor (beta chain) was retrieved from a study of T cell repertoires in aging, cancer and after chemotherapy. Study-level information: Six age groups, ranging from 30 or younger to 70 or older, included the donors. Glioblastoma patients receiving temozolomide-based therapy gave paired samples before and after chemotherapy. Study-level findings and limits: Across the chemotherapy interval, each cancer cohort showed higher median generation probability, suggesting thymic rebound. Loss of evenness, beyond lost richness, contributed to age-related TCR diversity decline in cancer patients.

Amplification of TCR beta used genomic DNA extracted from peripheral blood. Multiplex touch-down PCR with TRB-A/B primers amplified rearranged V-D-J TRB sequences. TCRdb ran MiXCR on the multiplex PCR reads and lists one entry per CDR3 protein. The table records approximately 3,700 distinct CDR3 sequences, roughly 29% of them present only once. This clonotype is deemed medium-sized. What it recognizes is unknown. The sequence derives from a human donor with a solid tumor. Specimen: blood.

For the CDR3, the DNA is TGTGCCAGCAGTCGACCACTCCACGGGGAGCTGTTTTTT. Translated, it gives CASSRPLHGELFF. The chain employs TRBV6-5 and TRBJ2-2, with D uncertain. V was cut by 5 bases and J by 7 bases, with 11 bases left in between. The CDR3 contains 13 residues. Germline V gene lookup returns CDR1 MNHEY and CDR2 SVGAGI.